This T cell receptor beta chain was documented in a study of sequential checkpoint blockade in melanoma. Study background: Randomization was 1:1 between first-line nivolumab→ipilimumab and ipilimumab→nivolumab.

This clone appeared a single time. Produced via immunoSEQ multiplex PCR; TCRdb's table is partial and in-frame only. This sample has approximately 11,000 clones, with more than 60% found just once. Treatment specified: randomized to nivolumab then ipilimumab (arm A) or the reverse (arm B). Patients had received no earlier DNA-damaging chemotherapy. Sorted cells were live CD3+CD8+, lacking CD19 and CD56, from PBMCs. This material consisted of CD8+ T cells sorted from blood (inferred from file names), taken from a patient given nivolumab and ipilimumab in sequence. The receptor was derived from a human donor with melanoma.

This chain's CDR3 is CASSYGQGMNTEAFF. The DNA of the CDR3 is TGTGCCAGCAGTTACGGACAGGGGATGAACACTGAAGCTTTCTTT. This chain joins TRBV6-6 and TRBJ1-1; 9 bases agree with TRBD1. The V gene's germline CDR1 is MNHNY and CDR2 SVGAGI (reference sequence). This CDR3 region has 15 residues. V shed 2 bases, J shed 0 bases, and the junction held 1 base outside the gene matches.